The rows below give T cell receptor beta chains drawn from one sample of a study of cytomegalovirus exposure and HLA in healthy donors. The assay was immunoSEQ multiplex PCR, and TCRdb's table has in-frame clones only and misses some. This sample has 55,000 to 70,000 clones, with roughly 70% found just once. Sequenced: PBMCs. The receptors originated from an older woman in good health and CMV-seropositive. CDR3s include the opening cysteine and the closing phenylalanine or tryptophan. The D gene is left open where the match is weak. Size tells how often a clone was seen (once, few, many) or the class of an expanded clone, and some rows leave it out.

j_call | v_call | d_call | clone_size | cdr3_nt | cdr3_aa
TRBJ1-2 | TRBV29-1 | TRBD1 | - | TGCAGCGTTTGGGACAGGGGTGATTTCTATGGCTACACCTTC | CSVWDRGDFYGYTF
TRBJ1-5 | TRBV6-5 | TRBD1 | - | TGTGCCAGCAGTTACTCCCCAGGGGGCGGTCAGCCCCAGCATTTT | CASSYSPGGGQPQHF
TRBJ1-1 | TRBV7-2 | TRBD1 | few | TGTGCCAGCTTTCCGACAGGGGGATTAACTGAAGCTTTCTTT | CASFPTGGLTEAFF
TRBJ1-2 | TRBV7-2 | - | - | TGTGCCAGCAGCCCAACAGCCTCGGTGGGCTATGGCTACACCTTC | CASSPTASVGYGYTF
TRBJ2-2 | TRBV29-1 | - | few | TGCAGCGCCCTAGAGTCGTATAACACCGGGGAGCTGTTTTTT | CSALESYNTGELFF
TRBJ1-1 | TRBV4-1 | - | - | TGCGCCAGCAGCCAAAATGGTATCGCCGGGTCCAACACTGAAGCTTTCTTT | CASSQNGIAGSNTEAFF
TRBJ2-1 | TRBV2 | TRBD1 | - | TGTGCCAGCAGTCCTTTTGGGACAGGGGGCTCCTACAATGAGCAGTTCTTC | CASSPFGTGGSYNEQFF
TRBJ2-1 | TRBV5-6 | - | - | TGTGCCAGCAGCTTGGACGCGCGGGGTGAGCAGTTCTTC | CASSLDARGEQFF
TRBJ2-7 | TRBV6-5 | TRBD2 | - | TGTGCCAGCAGGTCTAGCGGCTCACTCTACGAGCAGTACTTC | CASRSSGSLYEQYF
TRBJ1-6 | TRBV7-9 | - | - | TGTTCCAGCAGCTTGGCGGATAATTCACCCCTCCACTTT | CSSSLADNSPLHF
TRBJ1-2 | TRBV5-4 | TRBD1 | - | TGTGCCAGCACCACCGGACAGGGGATTGGAGGCTACACCTTC | CASTTGQGIGGYTF
TRBJ1-1 | TRBV5-6 | TRBD1 | - | TGTGCCAGCAGCTGGGGGACAGTTTTGAACACTGAAGCTTTCTTT | CASSWGTVLNTEAFF
TRBJ2-1 | TRBV7-7 | - | - | TGTGCTAGCAGCTTAGCGGCGGACAGCTCCTACAATGAGCAGTTCTTC | CASSLAADSSYNEQFF
TRBJ1-1 | TRBV19 | TRBD1 | few | TGTGCCAGTAGTCCGCGTGATGGCAGGGGGCAAGTGAACACTGAAGCTTTCTTT | CASSPRDGRGQVNTEAFF
TRBJ1-2 | TRBV9 | - | many | TGTGCCAGCAGCGTCGCTCCCGACGGGAATGGCTACACCTTC | CASSVAPDGNGYTF
TRBJ1-2 | TRBV2 | - | few | TGTGCCAGCAGTGAAGGGGGTTACAGGTCTGGAGGCTACACCTTC | CASSEGGYRSGGYTF
TRBJ1-5 | TRBV5-8 | - | once | TGTGCCAGCAGCTTGGGGCCCTTTCAGCCCCAGCATTTT | CASSLGPFQPQHF
TRBJ1-1 | TRBV28 | TRBD1 | - | TGTGCCAGCAAAGGACAGGGTGAAGCTTTCTTT | CASKGQGEAFF
TRBJ2-5 | TRBV2 | TRBD2 | - | TGTGCCAGCAGGTGGACTAGCGGAAAAGAGACCCAGTACTTC | CASRWTSGKETQYF
TRBJ2-7 | TRBV27 | TRBD2 | - | TGTGCCAGCAGTTCCGGACTAGCGCGCCACGAGCAGTACTTC | CASSSGLARHEQYF
TRBJ1-4 | TRBV9 | - | - | TGTGCCAGCAGCGGTAATGTGAGTGAAAAACTGTTTTTT | CASSGNVSEKLFF
TRBJ1-2 | TRBV29-1 | - | - | TGCAGCGTTGGCGTAGGGGGGGCTCGGGGCTACACCTTC | CSVGVGGARGYTF
TRBJ1-2 | TRBV28 | - | - | TGTGCCAGCAGTTTCGGAGCTAACTATGGCTACACCTTC | CASSFGANYGYTF
TRBJ1-1 | TRBV7-9 | - | few | TGTGCCAGCAGCGGAGGAAGGTATGAAGCTTTCTTT | CASSGGRYEAFF
TRBJ2-6 | TRBV5-6 | - | - | TGTGCCAGCAGCCTTTTGACAGACTCTGGGGCCAACGTCCTGACTTTC | CASSLLTDSGANVLTF
TRBJ1-1 | TRBV10-3 | - | - | TGTGCCATCAGTGTTATGAGGACAGAGAACACTGAAGCTTTCTTT | CAISVMRTENTEAFF
TRBJ1-6 | TRBV18 | - | few | TGTGCCAGCTCATTGGACAGAGCCGCTTCACCCCTCCACTTT | CASSLDRAASPLHF
TRBJ1-1 | TRBV5-4 | TRBD1 | - | TGTGCCAGCAGCCAACCCCCCGGACAGGGAGACACTGAAGCTTTCTTT | CASSQPPGQGDTEAFF
TRBJ2-5 | TRBV10-1 | TRBD1 | - | TGCGCCAGCAGTGTAATCCACTTGAGGGGGCGGGAGACCCAGTACTTC | CASSVIHLRGRETQYF
TRBJ2-3 | TRBV2 | - | - | TGTGCCAGCAGCGGTCAGGCGGGGAACACAGATACGCAGTATTTT | CASSGQAGNTDTQYF
TRBJ2-7 | TRBV5-4 | TRBD1 | - | TGTGCCAGCAGCTTGGCCGGCGGGACAGGGGCCTACGAGCAGTACTTC | CASSLAGGTGAYEQYF
TRBJ2-7 | TRBV11-2 | TRBD1 | few | TGTGCCAGCAGCCCGCTGCTGGACAGGGGTTCCTACGAGCAGTACTTC | CASSPLLDRGSYEQYF
TRBJ2-3 | TRBV10-3 | TRBD1 | few | TGTGCCATCAATCAGGGGGCAATGGGCACAGATACGCAGTATTTT | CAINQGAMGTDTQYF
TRBJ2-2 | TRBV6-4 | - | few | TGTGCCAGCAGTATCGGTGAGGAGCTCGGGGAGCTGTTTTTT | CASSIGEELGELFF
TRBJ1-2 | TRBV5-5 | TRBD1 | few | TGTGCCAGCAGCACACAGGGGAACTATGGCTACACCTTC | CASSTQGNYGYTF
TRBJ1-1 | TRBV12-5 | - | - | TGTGCTAGTGGCCCGGGGGGCAGGGAAGCTTTCTTT | CASGPGGREAFF
TRBJ2-7 | TRBV9 | - | - | TGTGCCAGCAGCGTAGGCGCGGGGCCCCGCACCTACGAGCAGTACTTC | CASSVGAGPRTYEQYF